The source of this TCR beta chain is a study of cytomegalovirus exposure and HLA in healthy donors. Trimming stripped 4 bases from V and 0 bases from J, with 12 bases between. CDR1 is LNHDA, CDR2 SQIVND, per germline (reference sequence). The CDR3 contains 16 residues. Overall study findings and caveats: A classifier reportedly called cytomegalovirus status with high sensitivity and specificity. For TCR beta chains, V- and J-gene trimming was later linked to a missense DCLRE1C variant.

This clone came up once. Its matching antigen is unknown. Use of 60 Vbeta and 13 Jbeta primers characterized the PCR. Method: immunoSEQ multiplex PCR; TCRdb's copy keeps in-frame clones and lacks some. Of about 130,000 clones in the sample, 80% to 90% were seen once. Sequencing input: PBMCs. V gene TRBV19 combines with J gene TRBJ1-4; weak D call: TRBD1 (5 bases). The origin of this receptor is a man aged 50 to 59 in good health and CMV-seronegative. The CDR3 DNA sequence: TGTGCCAGTAGTAAGGCCGGGGGAGCAACTAATGAAAAACTGTTTTTT. Encoded protein: CASSKAGGATNEKLFF.